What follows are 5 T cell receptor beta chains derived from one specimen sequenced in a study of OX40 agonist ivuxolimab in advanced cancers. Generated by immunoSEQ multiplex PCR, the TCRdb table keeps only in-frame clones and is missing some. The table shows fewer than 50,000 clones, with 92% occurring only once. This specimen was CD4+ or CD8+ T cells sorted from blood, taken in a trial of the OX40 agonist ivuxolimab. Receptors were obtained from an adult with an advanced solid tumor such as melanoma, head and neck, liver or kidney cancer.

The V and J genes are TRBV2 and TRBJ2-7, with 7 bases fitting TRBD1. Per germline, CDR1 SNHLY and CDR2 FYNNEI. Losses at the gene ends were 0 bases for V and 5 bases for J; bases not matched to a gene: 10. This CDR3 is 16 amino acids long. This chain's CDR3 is CASSEATGVPDDEQYF. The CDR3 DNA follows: TGTGCCAGCAGTGAAGCAACAGGGGTCCCAGACGACGAGCAGTACTTC.

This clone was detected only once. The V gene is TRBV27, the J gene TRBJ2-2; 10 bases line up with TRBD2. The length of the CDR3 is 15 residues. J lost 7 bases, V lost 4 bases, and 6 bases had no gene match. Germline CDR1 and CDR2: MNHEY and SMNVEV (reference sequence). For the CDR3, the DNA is TGTGCCAGCAGTTCTAGCGGGAGATTCGGCGGGGAGCTGTTTTTT. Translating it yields CASSSSGRFGGELFF.

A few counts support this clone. The DNA of the CDR3 is TGTGCCTGCGCTGAGGTTGCTGAGCAGTTCTTC. Translating it yields CACAEVAEQFF. The rearrangement joins TRBV30 to TRBJ2-1, with D uncertain. Germline lookup yields CDR1 GTSNPN and CDR2 SVGIG (reference sequence). The CDR3 totals 11 residues. The germline V and J ends were trimmed by 6 bases and 9 bases, with 12 bases remaining between them.

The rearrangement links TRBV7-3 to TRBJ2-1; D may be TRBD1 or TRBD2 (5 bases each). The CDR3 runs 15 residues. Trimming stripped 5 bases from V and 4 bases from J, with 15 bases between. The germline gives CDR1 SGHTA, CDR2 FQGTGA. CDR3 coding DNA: TGTGCCAGCAGCGCAACCGGGACGTCATACAATGAGCAGTTCTTC. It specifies CASSATGTSYNEQFF.

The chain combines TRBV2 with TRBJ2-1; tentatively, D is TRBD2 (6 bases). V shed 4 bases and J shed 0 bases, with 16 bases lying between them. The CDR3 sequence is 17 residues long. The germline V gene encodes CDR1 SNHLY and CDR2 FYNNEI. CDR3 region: CASSGILRGSSYNEQFF. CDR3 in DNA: TGTGCCAGCAGTGGAATACTACGGGGGAGCTCCTACAATGAGCAGTTCTTC.